One TCR beta chain is described in this entry. No antigen is known for it. This record belongs to a study of monozygotic twins with cystic fibrosis. General study findings and limits: Unrelated CF individuals shared fewer identical clonotypes than monozygotic CF twins. Shared CDR3 numbers were not associated with age, concordance or severity. Clonality was generally low (median roughly 0.009), higher in the most severe patients. In 13 of 16 pairs, V gene usage was closest to the co-twin's.

The V and J ends lost 3 bases and 7 bases respectively, with 16 bases between them. The CDR3 has 15 residues. Germline assignment: CDR1 MNHEY and CDR2 SMNVEV (reference sequence). The table came from immunoSEQ multiplex PCR; TCRdb's copy has only in-frame clones and leaves some out. The data hold approximately 32,000 clones, with around 96% observed a single time. The sequence was collected from a girl aged 2 to 10 with cystic fibrosis. The V gene is TRBV27, the J gene TRBJ1-5; a possible D gene is TRBD1 (5 bases). Sequencing was carried out using blood. The CDR3 DNA is TGTGCCAGCAGTTTCTCCTCAGGGTATGGCCAGCCCCAGCATTTT. The encoded protein is CASSFSSGYGQPQHF.